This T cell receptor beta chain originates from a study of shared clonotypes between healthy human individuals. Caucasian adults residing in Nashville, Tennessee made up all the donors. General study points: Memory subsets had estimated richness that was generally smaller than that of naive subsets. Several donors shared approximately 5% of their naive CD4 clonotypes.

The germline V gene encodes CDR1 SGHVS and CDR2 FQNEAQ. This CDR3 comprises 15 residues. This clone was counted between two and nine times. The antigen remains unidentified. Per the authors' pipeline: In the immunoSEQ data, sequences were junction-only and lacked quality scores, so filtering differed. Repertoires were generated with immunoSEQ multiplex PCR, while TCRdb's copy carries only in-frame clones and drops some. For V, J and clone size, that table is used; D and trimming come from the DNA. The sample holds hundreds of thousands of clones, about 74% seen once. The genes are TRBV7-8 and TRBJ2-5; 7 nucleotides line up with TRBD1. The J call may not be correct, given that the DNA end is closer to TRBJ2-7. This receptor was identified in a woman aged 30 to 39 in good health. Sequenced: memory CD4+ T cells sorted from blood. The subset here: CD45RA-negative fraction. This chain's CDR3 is CASSLPGTETYEQYF. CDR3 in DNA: TGTGCCAGCAGCTTACCCGGGACAGAGACCTACGAGCAGTACTTC.